This passage covers 27 T cell receptor beta chains from one sample sequenced in a study of cytotoxic CD8 clonotypes in ibrutinib-treated CLL. Profiled with immunoSEQ multiplex PCR; TCRdb holds only in-frame clones, not every one. The profile shows 65,000 to 90,000 clones, roughly 80% of them singletons. Source: PBMCs, taken after 24 months of ibrutinib treatment. These receptors came from a human donor with chronic lymphocytic leukemia.

The chain uses TRBV27 and TRBJ2-2; D is unclear. The ends were cut back, 4 bases at V and 0 bases at J, with 12 bases in the middle. CDR3 length: 16 residues. Germline V gives CDR1 MNHEY, CDR2 SMNVEV (reference sequence). As DNA, the CDR3 is TGTGCCAGCAGTTCCCATTCGAGCGCGAACACCGGGGAGCTGTTTTTT. It encodes CASSSHSSANTGELFF.

The rearrangement links TRBV21-1 to TRBJ2-7; TRBD2 is the table's D call, not checked against the DNA. TRBV21-1 is reported as a pseudogene. The CDR3 sequence is 16 residues long. This CDR3 is CASSPKRTSGSYEQYF. The DNA of the CDR3 is TGTGCCAGCAGTCCCAAGCGGACTAGCGGGAGCTACGAGCAGTACTTC.

The V call is TRBV6-1, the J call TRBJ2-1; the D gene is possibly TRBD2 (6 bases). Germline V gene data show CDR1 as MNHNS and CDR2 as SASEGT. Trimming removed 3 bases from V and 3 bases from J, with 12 bases in between. CDR3 length: 15 residues. The CDR3 loop is CASSEFGTLYNEQFF. The CDR3 DNA is TGTGCCAGCAGTGAGTTTGGGACTCTCTACAATGAGCAGTTCTTC.

The chain couples TRBV6-5 to TRBJ2-7; D call uncertain. CDR1 and CDR2 from the germline V gene are MNHEY and SVGAGI. The CDR3 covers 15 residues. V lost 7 bases and J lost 1, with 17 bases in between. CDR3 bases: TGTGCCAGCACATCCATGGGTGGGATGTCCTACGAGCAGTACTTC. Encoded protein: CASTSMGGMSYEQYF.

The J gene is TRBJ2-7, the V gene TRBV18; TRBD2 might be the D (5 bases). The germline gives CDR1 KGHSH, CDR2 LQKENI. The V end was cut by 6 bases, the J end by 4 bases, with 7 bases between. The length of the CDR3 is 11 residues. CDR3 coding DNA: TGTGCCAGCTCGGAGGAATACGAGCAGTACTTC. Protein sequence: CASSEEYEQYF.

This chain joins TRBV9 and TRBJ2-7; perhaps TRBD2 as D (6 bases). Germline assignment: CDR1 SGDLS and CDR2 YYNGEE. The V gene lost 3 bases and the J gene lost 3 bases, with 22 bases spanning the gap. The CDR3 runs 17 residues. The chain's CDR3 is CASSADASGWVGYEQYF. CDR3 nucleotides: TGTGCCAGCAGCGCAGACGCCAGCGGGTGGGTCGGCTACGAGCAGTACTTC.

This sequence joins TRBV11-2 and TRBJ2-5; 7 nucleotides align to TRBD1. This CDR3 is 16 amino acids long. V trimming: 5 bases; J trimming: 5 bases; junction bases outside the gene matches: 14. Per germline, CDR1 SGHAT and CDR2 FQNNGV. The CDR3 protein is CASSPVQGRGFETQYF. The CDR3, as DNA: TGTGCCAGCAGCCCGGTCCAGGGCAGGGGGTTCGAGACCCAGTACTTC.

In this sample, this clone turned up a few times. This chain connects TRBV6-5 to TRBJ2-1, with TRBD1 matching over 7 bases. Germline values: CDR1 MNHEY, CDR2 SVGAGI. CDR3 length: 15 residues. The ends lost 1 base at V and 6 bases at J; junction bases unmatched: 6. CDR3 DNA: TGTGCCAGCAGTTACTTGGGACAGATCCTCAATGAGCAGTTCTTC. Translated, it gives CASSYLGQILNEQFF.

CDR3 region: CASSLTPSYEQYF. CDR3 DNA sequence: TGTGCCAGCTCATTAACCCCTTCTTACGAGCAGTACTTC. The J gene is TRBJ2-7, the V gene TRBV18; D call uncertain. Germline V CDR1 and CDR2: KGHSH, LQKENI. The V end lost 5 bases, the J end lost 4 bases, and 12 bases lay between the germline ends. The CDR3 has 13 amino acids.

J is TRBJ2-6 and V is TRBV11-2; TRBD2 aligns across 9 bases. Germline V CDR1 and CDR2: SGHAT, FQNNGV. The ends lost 1 base at V and 3 bases at J; junction bases unmatched: 4. The CDR3 has 17 amino acids. CDR3 sequence reads: CASSLAVAGVGANVLTF. The CDR3, as DNA: TGTGCCAGCAGCTTAGCAGTAGCGGGGGTTGGGGCCAACGTCCTGACTTTC.

The chain uses TRBV5-1 and TRBJ2-1; 8 nucleotides match TRBD2. With 2 bases clipped from V and 6 bases from J, the junction kept 7 bases outside the gene matches. The V gene's germline CDR1 is SGHRS and CDR2 YFSETQ. This CDR3 region has 15 residues. The CDR3 DNA reads TGCGCCAGCAGCTTTGGAGCGACTAGCGTCAATGAGCAGTTCTTC. As protein: CASSFGATSVNEQFF.

The chain couples TRBV27 to TRBJ2-2; 9 nucleotides match TRBD2. The CDR3 has 19 residues. V trimming: 0 bases; J trimming: 3 bases; junction bases outside the gene matches: 11. CDR1 is MNHEY, CDR2 SMNVEV, per germline (reference sequence). The CDR3, as DNA: TGTGCCAGCAGTTTATCCGTCCCGGGTATAGCGGGAGACACCGGGGAGCTGTTTTTT. Translated, it gives CASSLSVPGIAGDTGELFF.

The rearrangement joins TRBV5-4 to TRBJ2-7; D might be TRBD1 or TRBD2, each matching 6 bases. Germline CDR1 SGHNT, CDR2 YYREEE (reference sequence). V lost 4 bases to trimming and J lost 0 bases, with 14 bases between them. CDR3 size: 15 residues. The CDR3 protein is CASSNKGGISYEQYF. The DNA of the CDR3 is TGTGCCAGCAGCAATAAGGGGGGAATCTCCTACGAGCAGTACTTC.

The J gene is TRBJ1-4, the V gene TRBV21-1; the table's D call, TRBD1, was not checked against the DNA. TRBV21-1 is reported as a pseudogene. The CDR3 consists of 15 residues. CDR3 sequence reads: CASPKRQVYNEKLFF. Written as DNA, the CDR3 is TGTGCCAGCCCCAAAAGGCAGGTTTATAATGAAAAACTGTTTTTT.

The chain recombines TRBV4-1 with TRBJ1-5; D gene unclear. With 0 bases removed from V and 3 bases from J, the gap between germline ends came to 9 bases. The CDR3 consists of 15 residues. Germline V gene data show CDR1 as MGHRA and CDR2 as YSYEKL. The CDR3 here is CASSQEAGLNQPQHF. The CDR3 DNA reads as TGCGCCAGCAGCCAAGAGGCAGGCCTCAATCAGCCCCAGCATTTT.

The chain combines TRBV13 with TRBJ2-3, with D possibly TRBD2 on 5 matching bases. Trimming removed 5 bases at V and 2 bases at J, with 14 bases between. Germline V gives CDR1 PRHDT, CDR2 FYEKMQ (reference sequence). This CDR3 comprises 15 residues. The CDR3 DNA follows: TGTGCCAGCAGCGCCCGAGCTAGCAACACAGATACGCAGTATTTT. It codes for CASSARASNTDTQYF.

V gene TRBV2 combines with J gene TRBJ2-1; a possible D gene is TRBD2 (6 bases). CDR1 and CDR2 (germline): SNHLY, FYNNEI. Between the trimmed V and J ends, which lost 6 bases and 3 bases, there was a span of 9 bases. This CDR3 comprises 13 residues. In DNA form, the CDR3 reads TGTGCCAGCAGGGACGGGAGCTACAATGAGCAGTTCTTC. Its protein is CASRDGSYNEQFF.

The V call is TRBV19, the J call TRBJ1-1; D remains ambiguous. Looked up from germline, CDR1 is LNHDA and CDR2 is SQIVND (reference sequence). The V end was cut by 6 bases, the J end by 1 base, with 9 bases between. The CDR3 extends over 13 amino acids. The CDR3 DNA sequence: TGTGCCAGTAGGCAATCCGGGAACACTGAAGCTTTCTTT. Encoded protein: CASRQSGNTEAFF.

This clone was detected a few times. V and J are TRBV7-9 and TRBJ2-2; D gene ambiguous. Deletions cut 6 bases from V and 7 bases from J, with 12 bases between. This CDR3 contains 13 residues. CDR1 is SEHNR and CDR2 is FQNEAQ in the germline V gene (reference sequence). Here the CDR3 reads CASSGKSDGELFF. The CDR3 bases are TGTGCCAGCAGTGGGAAGTCGGACGGGGAGCTGTTTTTT.

The genes are TRBV28 and TRBJ2-7, with a weak D call TRBD1 (5 bases). Germline values: CDR1 MDHEN, CDR2 SYDVKM. The CDR3 runs to 16 residues. With 5 bases removed from V and 3 bases from J, the gap between germline ends came to 20 bases. The CDR3 bases are TGTGCCAGCAGTGATGGGGCTGGCGCTTGGGTCTACGAGCAGTACTTC. Translation: CASSDGAGAWVYEQYF. Using reference TRBV28 and TRBJ2-7 for the parts outside the CDR3, the full variable domain is DVKVTQSSRYLVKRTGEKVFLECVQDMDHENMFWYRQDPGLGLRLIYFSYDVKMKEKGDIPEGYSVSREKKERFSLILESASTNQTSMYLCASSDGAGAWVYEQYFGPGTRLTVT.

The chain uses TRBV29-1 and TRBJ2-1; no firm D call. This CDR3 has 11 residues. Trimming removed 0 bases from V and 8 bases from J, with 5 bases in between. The germline V gene encodes CDR1 SQVTM and CDR2 ANQGSEA. CDR3 residues: CSVEESYEQFF. CDR3 nucleotide sequence: TGCAGCGTTGAAGAGTCTTATGAGCAGTTCTTC.

For the CDR3, the DNA is TGTGCCAGCAGCTCCGGGACGGTCTTGGGCTACACCTTC. It codes for CASSSGTVLGYTF. The V call is TRBV5-6, the J call TRBJ1-2, with D perhaps matching TRBD1 (5 bases). The CDR3 is 13 amino acids. The V and J ends lost 3 bases and 8 bases respectively, with 14 bases between them. The V gene's germline CDR1 is SGHDT and CDR2 YYEEEE.

The chain couples TRBV18 to TRBJ2-5, with a tentative D call TRBD1 (6 bases). The CDR3 totals 16 residues. The ends were cut back, 3 bases at V and 5 bases at J, with 19 bases in the middle. The germline gives CDR1 KGHSH, CDR2 LQKENI. The CDR3 sequence: CASSPRTATLFETQYF. CDR3 sequence (DNA): TGTGCCAGCTCACCCCGGACAGCGACCCTATTCGAGACCCAGTACTTC. Complete variable domain (other parts from reference TRBV18 and TRBJ2-5): NAGVMQNPRHLVRRRGQEARLRCSPMKGHSHVYWYRQLPEEGLKFMVYLQKENIIDESGMPKERFSAEFPKEGPSILRIQQVVRGDSAAYFCASSPRTATLFETQYFGPGTRLLVL.

The V gene is TRBV7-3, the J gene TRBJ2-1; unclear D gene. V lost 3 bases, J lost 4 bases, and 13 bases lay in between. Germline V gene data show CDR1 as SGHTA and CDR2 as FQGTGA. The CDR3 runs 15 residues. The CDR3, as DNA: TGTGCCAGCAGCTTTCCTGGGATGGGGTACAATGAGCAGTTCTTC. Protein product: CASSFPGMGYNEQFF.

Here the CDR3 DNA reads TGTGCCAGCAGTTCCGGGACTAGCGGGTCCTATGAGCAGTTCTTC. Its translation is CASSSGTSGSYEQFF. V and J are TRBV6-1 and TRBJ2-1; 12 bases fit TRBD2. Unmatched junction bases numbered 7, after V lost 5 bases and J lost 8 bases. This CDR3 has 15 amino acids. Germline lookup yields CDR1 MNHNS and CDR2 SASEGT.

This clone was observed once. The chain has TRBV5-6 and TRBJ2-1; D remains ambiguous. CDR1 and CDR2 from the germline V gene are SGHDT and YYEEEE. The length of the CDR3 is 15 residues. V dropped 0 bases and J dropped 3 bases, with 10 bases sitting between them. CDR3 bases: TGTGCCAGCAGCTTGGTGGTGACGAGCTACAATGAGCAGTTCTTC. Translation gives CASSLVVTSYNEQFF. The full variable domain, rest sourced from reference TRBV5-6 and TRBJ2-1, is DAGVTQSPTHLIKTRGQQVTLRCSPKSGHDTVSWYQQALGQGPQFIFQYYEEEERQRGNFPDRFSGHQFPNYSSELNVNALLLGDSALYLCASSLVVTSYNEQFFGPGTRLTVL.

The genes are TRBV2 and TRBJ2-5, with TRBD2 identical over 11 bases. J gave up 4 bases and V 4 bases, and 2 bases lay outside the gene matches. This CDR3 has 14 amino acids. From germline, CDR1 is SNHLY and CDR2 FYNNEI. The CDR3 coding sequence is TGTGCCAGCAGTGCCCTAGCGGGAGGAGAGACCCAGTACTTC. Translating it yields CASSALAGGETQYF. Combining the CDR3 with reference TRBV2 and TRBJ2-5 gives the whole variable domain EPEVTQTPSHQVTQMGQEVILRCVPISNHLYFYWYRQILGQKVEFLVSFYNNEISEKSEIFDDQFSVERPDGSNFTLKIRSTKLEDSAMYFCASSALAGGETQYFGPGTRLLVL.